Listed below are T cell receptor beta chains from one sample, sequenced in a study of regulatory T cells in long-lasting Graves disease. Each CDR3 protein is one row after TCRdb ran MiXCR on the multiplex PCR reads. Among about 530,000 distinct CDR3 sequences, about 16% were seen once, and the ten largest hold roughly 25%. Another study also made use of these data, one on T cells in Graves' hyperthyroidism and ophthalmopathy.

Sample: peripheral blood mononuclear cells (PBMCs), taken at new diagnosis, from a patient treated with antithyroid drugs. The receptors stem from a woman aged 40-65 years with Graves disease. CDR3s include the opening cysteine and the closing phenylalanine or tryptophan. Each record gives: V gene, J gene, clone size, D gene, CDR3 DNA, CDR3 protein. The D gene is left open where the match is weak. Only part of the rows carry a size: once, few, many, or a class if the clone is expanded.

>TRBV30|TRBJ1-2|many|-
TGTGCCTGGAGTGTGAGTAGGCCTGGCTACACCTTC
CAWSVSRPGYTF
>TRBV29-1|TRBJ2-1|many|-
TGCAGCGTTTTGCCGGGGTCCTACAATGAGCAGTTCTTC
CSVLPGSYNEQFF
>TRBV6-4|TRBJ2-2|-|TRBD2
TGTGCCAGCAGTGCCGGGACTAGCACCGGGGAGCTGTTTTTT
CASSAGTSTGELFF
>TRBV15|TRBJ1-3|-|-
TGTGCCACCAGCAGAGATCTGGACAGTACCCGAACCCGCTCTGGAAACACCATATATTTT
CATSRDLDSTRTRSGNTIYF
>TRBV4-1|TRBJ1-3|-|-
TGCGCCAGCAGCCAAGGGCGGATGAGTACTTCGGGAAACACCATATATTTT
CASSQGRMSTSGNTIYF
>TRBV11-2|TRBJ1-6|many|-
TGTGCCAGCAGCTCTCTTCGCGGCACCTCTAATTCACCCCTCCACTTT
CASSSLRGTSNSPLHF
>TRBV4-1|TRBJ1-4|few|TRBD1
TGCGCCAGCAGCACCAACAGGGGGCTGGGTGAAAAACTGTTTTTT
CASSTNRGLGEKLFF
>TRBV7-9|TRBJ2-3|many|-
TGTGCCAGCAGCTTAGGACAGGCCGCTACAGATACGCAGTATTTT
CASSLGQAATDTQYF
>TRBV5-1|TRBJ2-1|many|-
TGCGCCAGCAGCTGGCAACCCTCTACGGGGGGCATCAATGAGCAGTTCTTC
CASSWQPSTGGINEQFF
>TRBV30|TRBJ2-5|-|TRBD2
TGTGCCTGGACCAAGGGGCGGGGGGGTGCTTTCCAAGAGACCCAGTACTTC
CAWTKGRGGAFQETQYF
>TRBV30|TRBJ2-5|-|-
TGTGCCTGGAGTGGGGGGCCGGCAGAGACCCAGTACTTC
CAWSGGPAETQYF
>TRBV14|TRBJ1-3|-|-
TGTGCCAGCAGCCAAGACCCCCCGGGGTCTGGAAACACCATATATTTT
CASSQDPPGSGNTIYF
>TRBV27|TRBJ2-6|-|-
TGTGCCAGCAGTTTATCTTTGACTCCACCTGGGGCCAACGTCCTGACTTTC
CASSLSLTPPGANVLTF
>TRBV6-1|TRBJ2-3|-|TRBD2
TGTGCCAGCCTCGGCGGGGGGCTCTCTAGCACAGATACGCAGTATTTT
CASLGGGLSSTDTQYF
>TRBV5-1|TRBJ2-1|few|TRBD2
TGCGCCAGCAGCTTTACTAGCGGGGGACGGAGGGGGCAGTTCTTC
CASSFTSGGRRGQFF
>TRBV3-1|TRBJ2-7|many|-
TGTGCCAGCAGCCCGACAATGGCTGGACATAGTACCAACGAGCAGTACTTC
CASSPTMAGHSTNEQYF
>TRBV12-3/TRBV12-4|TRBJ2-2|many|-
TGTGCCAGCAGCCCCGGGGTCAAAGCGAACACCGGGGAGCTGTTTTTT
CASSPGVKANTGELFF
>TRBV7-2|TRBJ1-5|-|-
TGTGCCAGCAGCTTATTGGGAACAAGGCAGCCCCAGCATTTT
CASSLLGTRQPQHF
>TRBV3-1|TRBJ1-2|many|-
TGTGCCAGCAGCCAGGGTCGGGCCGGCTACACCTTC
CASSQGRAGYTF
>TRBV13|TRBJ2-2|few|TRBD1
TGTGCCAGCAGCTTACCCGGGACAGGGGGGTCCGGGGAGCTGTTTTTT
CASSLPGTGGSGELFF
>TRBV7-3|TRBJ2-1|-|TRBD2
TGTGCCAGCAGCTTTGGGCTAGCGGGGGGAAGCAATGAGCAGTTCTTC
CASSFGLAGGSNEQFF
>TRBV19|TRBJ1-2|-|-
TGTGCCAGTAGTATATATGGGGTAACCGGCTATGGCTACACCTTC
CASSIYGVTGYGYTF
>TRBV7-2|TRBJ2-5|-|-
TGTGCCAGCAGATCTCTCGCCCAAGAGACCCAGTACTTC
CASRSLAQETQYF
>TRBV24-1|TRBJ2-7|-|-
TGTGCCACTCCTATCCGGATCTACGAGCAGTACTTC
CATPIRIYEQYF
>TRBV20-1|TRBJ2-1|-|TRBD1
TGCAGTGCCATAGACAGGGACACTTACAATGAGCAGTTCTTC
CSAIDRDTYNEQFF
>TRBV6-2/TRBV6-3|TRBJ2-4|-|-
TGTGCCAGCAGTTACCGGCCCTTGGTTGGGGACATTCAGTACTTC
CASSYRPLVGDIQYF
>TRBV11-3|TRBJ2-1|many|TRBD2
TGTGCCAGCAGCTTAGGACGACTAGCGGGGGGTAGCTCCTACAATGAGCAGTTCTTC
CASSLGRLAGGSSYNEQFF
>TRBV30|TRBJ1-2|-|-
TGTGCCTGGAGCCTCGGGACCGAAGGGGACTATGGCTACACCTTC
CAWSLGTEGDYGYTF
>TRBV11-2|TRBJ2-1|many|TRBD2
TGTGCCAGCAATCTACTCACTAGCGGGGGATATTACAATGAGCAGTTCTTC
CASNLLTSGGYYNEQFF
>TRBV3-1|TRBJ2-3|many|-
TGTGCCAGCAGCCAAGGGGGGCTCCAGAGGGTAGATACGCAGTATTTT
CASSQGGLQRVDTQYF
>TRBV11-2|TRBJ1-4|many|-
TGTGCCAGCAGCCTCACCGGGCCGGCCATGGAAAAACTGTTTTTT
CASSLTGPAMEKLFF
>TRBV12-3/TRBV12-4|TRBJ2-2|-|TRBD2
TGTGCCAGCAGGTGGGGGGGAGCCGGGGAGCTGTTTTTT
CASRWGGAGELFF
>TRBV6-1|TRBJ2-1|many|TRBD2
TGTGCCAGCAGTGAAAAAGGGACTAAGCAGTTCTTC
CASSEKGTKQFF
>TRBV6-6|TRBJ2-3|many|-
TGTGCCAGCAGTTACTCGGGGGGGCGCGATACGCAGTATTTT
CASSYSGGRDTQYF
>TRBV20-1|TRBJ1-1|-|TRBD1
TGCAGTGCTAGAGGGACAGGGAGTTTGAACACTGAAGCTTTCTTT
CSARGTGSLNTEAFF
>TRBV2|TRBJ2-5|many|TRBD2
TGTGCCAGCACAGAGAGGCTAGCGGTCCAAGAGACCCAGTACTTC
CASTERLAVQETQYF
>TRBV7-6|TRBJ2-7|many|-
TGTGCCAGCAGCTTAGAGGGACATAAAAAAATCCCTTACGAGCAGTACTTC
CASSLEGHKKIPYEQYF
>TRBV12-3/TRBV12-4|TRBJ2-5|-|-
TGTGCCAGCAGTTTATTAAAGGGTTTGGGTGAGACCCAGTACTTC
CASSLLKGLGETQYF
>TRBV7-8|TRBJ2-3|few|TRBD2
TGTGCCAGCAGCTTAGCCCTCTCGACTCTAGCGGGGGGTGCAGATACGCAGTATTTT
CASSLALSTLAGGADTQYF
>TRBV20-1|TRBJ2-7|many|-
TGCAGTGCTAGTGACAACCCCTACGAGCAGTACTTC
CSASDNPYEQYF
>TRBV25-1|TRBJ1-5|-|TRBD1
TGTGCCAGCAGTGAGCCAGGGGGACAGCCCCAGCATTTT
CASSEPGGQPQHF
>TRBV12-3/TRBV12-4|TRBJ2-5|many|TRBD2
TGTGCCAGCTGGGATAGCGGGGGGCAGACCCAGTACTTC
CASWDSGGQTQYF